Described below is a single TCR beta chain sequence and its context. The sample belongs to a study of blood T cell repertoires in COVID-19. The CDR3 has 16 amino acids. The ends were cut back, 2 bases at V and 0 bases at J, with 14 bases in the middle. Germline CDR1 KGHSH, CDR2 LQKENI. Some clones are missing from TCRdb's copy, which holds only in-frame ones; the method was immunoSEQ multiplex PCR. The sample shows 180,000 or so clones, 86% of them seen only once. The chain has TRBV18 and TRBJ2-7; possible D gene TRBD2, 6 bases. This receptor was taken from a woman aged 25 to 45 who had recovered from COVID-19. Material: PBMCs or T cells enriched from blood (not recorded which). The CDR3 sequence: CASSPDGGDTSYEQYF. CDR3 DNA sequence: TGTGCCAGCTCACCAGACGGCGGGGATACCTCCTACGAGCAGTACTTC.